The clone carrying this T cell receptor beta chain was seen only once. There are 14 residues in the CDR3. Germline V gene lookup returns CDR1 SGHRS and CDR2 YFSETQ. Trimming removed 3 bases from V and 1 base from J, with 7 bases in between. Original data processing: Using reference gene primer amplification, nucleated cell counts were estimated. Data came from immunoSEQ multiplex PCR; TCRdb stores just in-frame clones and leaves some out. D and trimming were read from the DNA, whereas the V and J calls and clone size are those reported in that table. The table includes about 130,000 clones, under 90% detected once. These data belong to a study of blood T cell repertoires in COVID-19.

This clonotype was sampled from an older woman with acute or convalescent COVID-19. Material: peripheral blood. V usage is TRBV5-1 and J usage is TRBJ2-2; D may be TRBD2 (6 bases). The CDR3 loop is CASSYGGNTGELFF. For the CDR3, the DNA is TGCGCCAGCAGCTACGGGGGGAACACCGGGGAGCTGTTTTTT.